These 27 T cell receptor beta chains were sequenced from one sample in a study of T cells in Graves' hyperthyroidism and ophthalmopathy. The source material, RNA transcripts, was used to amplify TCR beta CDR3 regions. First-round RT-PCR with HTBI primers amplified the TCR CDR3 region. Using its own MiXCR run on the multiplex PCR reads, TCRdb lists one record per CDR3 protein. This table has 500,000 to 600,000 distinct CDR3 sequences, approximately 16% appearing once. Sample: blood. The origin of the receptors is a woman between 18 and 29 years old with Graves' hyperthyroidism.

This clonotype was seen a few times. V is TRBV27 and J is TRBJ2-7, with D maybe TRBD1 (5 bases). The germline CDR1 and CDR2 sequences are MNHEY and SMNVEV (reference sequence). Trimming took 1 base from V and 2 from J, leaving 24 bases between them. The CDR3 consists of 19 residues. CDR3 in amino acids: CASSLFTETRVVRTYEQYF. CDR3 nucleotides: TGTGCCAGCAGTTTATTCACCGAGACCAGGGTCGTTAGAACCTACGAGCAGTACTTC.

This clonotype was seen repeatedly, ten times or more. This chain uses TRBV6-2 or TRBV6-3 with TRBJ2-1, with no clear D. The CDR3 consists of 15 residues. Trimming removed 7 bases at V and 2 bases at J, with 15 bases between. Germline values: CDR1 MNHEY, CDR2 SVGEGT. This CDR3 is CASTQSPAPYNEQFF. CDR3 DNA sequence: TGTGCCAGCACTCAAAGTCCAGCACCCTACAATGAGCAGTTCTTC.

This clonotype was counted many times. The V gene is TRBV5-6, the J gene TRBJ1-1; D gene uncertain. Trimming pared 1 base from V and 1 base from J, leaving 11 bases between. The CDR3 runs 15 residues. The germline gives CDR1 SGHDT, CDR2 YYEEEE. This CDR3 reads CASSLRDAGNTEAFF. CDR3 nucleotide sequence: TGTGCCAGCAGCTTGCGAGACGCCGGGAACACTGAAGCTTTCTTT.

This clonotype was seen only a few times. This rearrangement joins TRBV4-1 to TRBJ2-2; perhaps TRBD2 as D (5 bases). The CDR3 consists of 15 residues. Germline lookup yields CDR1 MGHRA and CDR2 YSYEKL. V shed 3 bases and J shed 6 bases, with 14 bases lying between them. DNA of the CDR3: TGCGCCAGCAGCCATTCCCCCAGCGGACCCGGGGAGCTGTTTTTT. This encodes CASSHSPSGPGELFF.

This clonotype has a count of ten or more. The CDR3 spells CASSSYSNQPQHF. The DNA for the CDR3 is TGTGCCAGCTCCTCTTATAGCAATCAGCCCCAGCATTTT. The V gene is TRBV27, the J gene TRBJ1-5; D ambiguous. Per germline, CDR1 MNHEY and CDR2 SMNVEV (reference sequence). V lost 8 bases and J lost 0, with 8 bases in between. The CDR3 is 13 residues long.

The V and J genes are TRBV18 and TRBJ2-2; 9 nucleotides agree with TRBD1. The CDR3 covers 15 residues. CDR1 is KGHSH and CDR2 is LQKENI in the germline V gene. With 4 bases clipped from V and 4 bases from J, the junction kept 4 bases outside the gene matches. The CDR3 loop reads CASSQSGQGTGELFF. CDR3 coding DNA: TGTGCCAGCTCACAATCGGGACAGGGCACCGGGGAGCTGTTTTTT.

In its sample, this clonotype was seen many times. This sequence joins TRBV2 and TRBJ2-2; tentatively, D is TRBD2 (6 bases). Looked up from germline, CDR1 is SNHLY and CDR2 is FYNNEI. Trimming took 4 bases from V and 2 from J, leaving 8 bases between them. The CDR3 runs to 14 residues. This CDR3 reads CASSADYNTGELFF. As DNA, the CDR3 is TGTGCCAGCAGTGCGGACTATAACACCGGGGAGCTGTTTTTT. The full variable domain, its missing parts supplied by reference TRBV2 and TRBJ2-2, is EPEVTQTPSHQVTQMGQEVILRCVPISNHLYFYWYRQILGQKVEFLVSFYNNEISEKSEIFDDQFSVERPDGSNFTLKIRSTKLEDSAMYFCASSADYNTGELFFGEGSRLTVL.

This clonotype came up many times. J is TRBJ2-5 and V is TRBV6-1; D is perhaps TRBD2 (5 bases). The CDR3 spans 14 residues. V lost 5 bases and J lost 5, with 15 bases in between. CDR1 MNHNS and CDR2 SASEGT come from the germline V gene. This CDR3 reads CASSPVGRGETQYF. The CDR3 bases are TGTGCCAGCAGTCCTGTTGGGCGCGGGGAGACCCAGTACTTC.

There are many counts of this clonotype. This chain links TRBV11-2 with TRBJ2-5, with 9 nucleotides matching TRBD2. The CDR3 loop spans 14 amino acids. Germline CDR1 and CDR2: SGHAT and FQNNGV. Losses at the gene ends were 5 bases for V and 5 bases for J; bases not matched to a gene: 6. The CDR3 region has the DNA TGTGCCAGCAGCGGCGGGGGGGCCGGGGAGACCCAGTACTTC. It is translated as CASSGGGAGETQYF.

This chain links TRBV5-1 with TRBJ2-4; possibly TRBD1 or TRBD2 for D (6 bases each). The CDR3 is 16 amino acids. Per germline, CDR1 SGHRS and CDR2 YFSETQ. V was pared by 1 base and J by 8 bases, with 19 bases between. This chain's CDR3 is CASSLTQGGIGDIQYF. CDR3 nucleotide sequence: TGCGCCAGCAGCTTGACCCAAGGGGGGATTGGAGACATTCAGTACTTC.

This clonotype was seen a handful of times. The rearrangement joins TRBV6-5 to TRBJ1-4; D gene ambiguous. CDR1 MNHEY and CDR2 SVGAGI come from the germline V gene. V was trimmed by 2 bases and J by 7 bases, leaving 8 bases between them. The CDR3 is 13 residues long. The CDR3 bases are TGTGCCAGCAGTTACAGGGTGGCTGAAAAACTGTTTTTT. It yields the protein CASSYRVAEKLFF.

This clonotype was found many times. The rearrangement uses TRBV6-2 or TRBV6-3 and TRBJ1-1; no clear D. Trimming removed 0 bases from V and 2 bases from J, with 10 bases in between. This CDR3 has 15 amino acids. The germline V gene encodes CDR1 MNHEY and CDR2 SVGEGT. The CDR3 DNA sequence: TGTGCCAGCAGTTACTCTTCACCCCAAAACACTGAAGCTTTCTTT. Translated, it gives CASSYSSPQNTEAFF.

The chain uses TRBV29-1 and TRBJ1-3; D not certain. This CDR3 is built from 14 residues. Germline V gene data show CDR1 as SQVTM and CDR2 as ANQGSEA. The V and J ends lost 7 bases and 2 bases respectively, with 15 bases between them. The CDR3 is CSALMAPAGNTIYF. CDR3 in DNA: TGCAGCGCCTTGATGGCACCTGCTGGAAACACCATATATTTT.

This clonotype has at least ten counts. J is TRBJ2-5 and V is TRBV2; D is uncertain. Germline V gene sequence: CDR1 SNHLY, CDR2 FYNNEI. V lost 1 base, J lost 4 bases, and 16 bases lay in between. This CDR3 comprises 16 residues. CDR3 loop: CASSEGSRVIGETQYF. DNA of the CDR3: TGTGCCAGCAGTGAAGGCAGTAGGGTAATCGGAGAGACCCAGTACTTC.

This clonotype has ten or more counts. The rearrangement links TRBV7-8 to TRBJ1-5, with D perhaps matching TRBD1 (6 bases). CDR3 length: 15 residues. Trimming shortened V by 4 bases and J by 4 bases, and 14 bases separated the two germline ends. From germline, CDR1 is SGHVS and CDR2 FQNEAQ. CDR3 nucleotides: TGTGCCAGCAGCTCAAGGGGGGGATGGAATCAGCCCCAGCATTTT. Its protein product is CASSSRGGWNQPQHF.

This clonotype was counted a few times. The J gene is TRBJ2-1, the V gene TRBV27; 8 positions match TRBD1. Germline CDR1 MNHEY, CDR2 SMNVEV (reference sequence). Trimming took 3 bases from V and 6 from J; bases not matched to a gene: 19. The CDR3 extends over 19 amino acids. The CDR3 reads CASSLGFLGRGRVGNEQFF. The CDR3 nucleotides are TGTGCCAGCAGTTTGGGTTTTTTGGGCAGGGGGCGGGTAGGCAATGAGCAGTTCTTC.

The V call is TRBV12-3 or TRBV12-4, the J call TRBJ1-3, with a tentative D call TRBD1 (5 bases). With 6 bases removed from V and 0 bases from J, the gap between germline ends came to 12 bases. This CDR3 has 15 residues. The CDR3 nucleotides read TGTGCCAGCAGGTACGGGACGGCCTCTGGAAACACCATATATTTT. Protein: CASRYGTASGNTIYF.

This clonotype was seen more than once but under ten times. A junction boundary mismatches the germline segment, possibly from a read error. CDR3 nucleotides: TGTGCTAGCAGACAAAATAGGACAGTGAAGGCACCCATGAACACTGAAGCTTTCTTT. Translating it yields CASRQNRTVKAPMNTEAFF. The rearrangement links TRBV7-7 to TRBJ1-1; weak D call: TRBD1 (6 bases). Per germline, CDR1 SSHAT and CDR2 FNYEAQ (reference sequence). The CDR3 consists of 19 residues.

This clonotype came up a few times. This chain joins TRBV20-1 and TRBJ1-2; unclear D gene. Trimming cost V 1 base and J 0 bases, with 9 bases left between them. The CDR3 spans 14 residues. In germline, CDR1 is DFQATT, CDR2 SNEGSKA (reference sequence). The CDR3: CSARAGGSNYGYTF. DNA of the CDR3: TGCAGTGCTAGAGCAGGAGGCTCTAACTATGGCTACACCTTC.

In its sample, this clonotype was seen many times. The rearrangement joins TRBV7-2 to TRBJ1-4; D might be TRBD1 (5 bases). Germline V lookup: CDR1 SGHTA, CDR2 FQGNSA. The CDR3 loop spans 15 amino acids. The germline V and J ends were trimmed by 5 bases and 2 bases, with 12 bases remaining between them. The CDR3 is CASSPGAFTNEKLFF. The CDR3 nucleotides are TGTGCCAGCAGCCCCGGGGCGTTCACTAATGAAAAACTGTTTTTT.

This clonotype was counted only a few times. The V call is TRBV7-9, the J call TRBJ2-1; D gene uncertain. CDR1 is SEHNR and CDR2 is FQNEAQ in the germline V gene (reference sequence). This CDR3 is 14 amino acids long. V was shortened by 3 bases and J by 8 bases, with 14 bases between the two germline ends. The CDR3 loop is CASSFGSRSYEQFF. Here the CDR3 DNA reads TGTGCCAGCAGCTTCGGTTCCCGCAGCTATGAGCAGTTCTTC. Supplemented by reference TRBV7-9 and TRBJ2-1, the full variable domain reads DTGVSQNPRHKITKRGQNVTFRCDPISEHNRLYWYRQTLGQGPEFLTYFQNEAQLEKSRLLSDRFSAERPKGSFSTLEIQRTEQGDSAMYLCASSFGSRSYEQFFGPGTRLTVL.

This clonotype was recorded many times. The V gene is TRBV6-1, the J gene TRBJ2-7; possibly TRBD1 or TRBD2 for D (5 bases each). Germline-derived CDR1 and CDR2 are MNHNS and SASEGT. CDR3 length: 15 amino acids. V lost 7 bases and J 1 base, leaving 17 bases between the germline ends. The CDR3 spells CASTQGPEYSYEQYF. The DNA for the CDR3 is TGTGCCAGCACCCAGGGACCCGAGTATTCCTACGAGCAGTACTTC.

This clonotype was counted between two and nine times. The rearrangement links TRBV5-6 to TRBJ1-2; D gene unclear. The germline V gene has CDR1 SGHDT and CDR2 YYEEEE. This CDR3 comprises 14 residues. V was clipped by 4 bases and J by 3 bases, with 13 bases between them. This CDR3 is CASSLGSLDYGYTF. CDR3 coding DNA: TGTGCCAGCAGCCTCGGGAGCCTGGACTATGGCTACACCTTC.

This clonotype came up many times. CDR3 sequence reads: CASSLRGALITEAFF. The CDR3 DNA reads as TGTGCCAGCAGCTTACGGGGGGCCCTGATCACTGAAGCTTTCTTT. The chain links TRBV11-2 to TRBJ1-1, with D maybe TRBD1 (6 bases). CDR1 SGHAT and CDR2 FQNNGV come from the germline V gene. V was shortened by 2 bases and J by 4 bases, with 14 bases between the two germline ends. This CDR3 region has 15 residues.

The chain recombines TRBV6-1 with TRBJ1-1, with a tentative D call TRBD1 (5 bases). Per germline, CDR1 MNHNS and CDR2 SASEGT. The CDR3 contains 14 residues. The V and J ends lost 2 bases and 1 base respectively, with 8 bases between them. The CDR3 region is CASSENRKNTEAFF. CDR3 DNA: TGTGCCAGCAGTGAAAACAGGAAGAACACTGAAGCTTTCTTT.

Only a few counts were recorded for this clonotype. The J gene is TRBJ2-3, the V gene TRBV6-2 or TRBV6-3, with unresolved D. The CDR3 totals 15 residues. Germline V gene sequence: CDR1 MNHEY, CDR2 SVGEGT. V was trimmed by 10 bases and J by 3 bases, leaving 20 bases between them. The CDR3 DNA reads TGTGCCACCAAAGACCTTTTCCAGGAAACAGATACGCAGTATTTT. As protein: CATKDLFQETDTQYF.

This clonotype was seen at least ten times. The rearrangement links TRBV6-1 to TRBJ2-5, with a possible D match to TRBD2 (7 bases). Germline V gene lookup returns CDR1 MNHNS and CDR2 SASEGT. This CDR3 is built from 12 residues. Trimming removed 6 bases at V and 9 bases at J, with 14 bases between. As DNA, the CDR3 is TGTGCCAGCAGGCACAGGGAGGGCGCCCAGTACTTC. The encoded protein is CASRHREGAQYF.